These T cell receptor beta chains were read from a single sample in a study of OX40 agonist ivuxolimab in advanced cancers. Only in-frame clones appear in the TCRdb table, and some are missing; sequencing was by immunoSEQ multiplex PCR. Counted here are tens of thousands of clones, about 90% occurring once; the ten biggest clones make up under 35%. Sample: CD4+ or CD8+ T cells sorted from blood, taken in a trial of the OX40 agonist ivuxolimab. The origin of the receptors is an adult with an advanced solid tumor such as melanoma, head and neck, liver or kidney cancer. Both conserved end residues are part of each CDR3. A D gene is named only where the DNA matches it firmly.

V	D	J	DNA	CDR3
TRBV5-1	.	TRBJ1-4	TGCGCCAGCAGCTTAGGGGGGGAGTCTAATGAAAAACTGTTTTTT	CASSLGGESNEKLFF
TRBV5-1	.	TRBJ2-2	TGCGCCAGCAGCTTGTCTTCAGGGAACACCGGGGAGCTGTTTTTT	CASSLSSGNTGELFF
TRBV10-3	.	TRBJ1-6	TGTGCCATCAATCCCGGGTTTAATTCACCCCTCCACTTT	CAINPGFNSPLHF
TRBV2	.	TRBJ1-1	TGTGCCAGTCTACGGACGGAAGCTTTCTTT	CASLRTEAFF
TRBV6-5	TRBD1	TRBJ1-1	TGTGCCAGCAGTTTAACAGGGGCCACTGAAGCTTTCTTT	CASSLTGATEAFF
TRBV10-1	.	TRBJ2-1	TGCGCCAGCAGTGAGTCACTCGTTGGGGAGCAGTTCTTC	CASSESLVGEQFF
TRBV2	.	TRBJ2-5	TGTGCCAGCAGAGGGCCTCAAGAGACCCAGTACTTC	CASRGPQETQYF
TRBV2	TRBD1	TRBJ1-1	TGTGCCAGCAGGGTGACGGGGACAGGGGTTGAAGCTTTCTTT	CASRVTGTGVEAFF
TRBV6-5	TRBD1	TRBJ1-1	TGTGCCAGCAGTTACATCGGGACAGGGCCGAACACTGAAGCTTTCTTT	CASSYIGTGPNTEAFF
TRBV6-6	TRBD1	TRBJ1-2	TGTGCCAGCAGCCCCGGACAGGCAGTCTATGGCTACACCTTC	CASSPGQAVYGYTF
TRBV7-7	.	TRBJ2-2	TGTGCTAGCAGCTTAGCGTCTCAGGGGAGGCTGTTTTTT	CASSLASQGRLFF